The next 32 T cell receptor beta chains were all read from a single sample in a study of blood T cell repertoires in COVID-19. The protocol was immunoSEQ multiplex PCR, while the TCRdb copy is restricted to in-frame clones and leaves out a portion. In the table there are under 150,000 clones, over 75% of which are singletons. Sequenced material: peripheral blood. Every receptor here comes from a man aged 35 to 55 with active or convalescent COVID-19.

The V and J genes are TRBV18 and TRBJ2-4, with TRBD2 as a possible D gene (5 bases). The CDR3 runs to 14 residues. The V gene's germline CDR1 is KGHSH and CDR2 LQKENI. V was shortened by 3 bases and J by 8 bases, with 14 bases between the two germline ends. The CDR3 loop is CASSPGGIVHIQYF. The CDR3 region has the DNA TGTGCCAGCTCACCCGGAGGTATTGTGCACATTCAGTACTTC.

The CDR3 DNA reads TGTGCCAGCAGAAGCAGGACAGGGGGCAATGAGCAGTTCTTC. It translates to CASRSRTGGNEQFF. This rearrangement joins TRBV7-2 to TRBJ2-1; 10 bases map to TRBD1. V shed 6 bases, J shed 6 bases, and the junction held 5 bases outside the gene matches. CDR3 length equals 14 residues. Germline V gene data show CDR1 as SGHTA and CDR2 as FQGNSA.

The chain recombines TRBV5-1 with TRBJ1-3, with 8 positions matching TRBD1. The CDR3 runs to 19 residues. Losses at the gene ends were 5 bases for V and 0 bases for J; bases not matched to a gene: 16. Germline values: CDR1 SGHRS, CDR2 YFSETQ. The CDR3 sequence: CASSPAWTGTFISGNTIYF. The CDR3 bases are TGCGCCAGCAGTCCCGCTTGGACAGGGACCTTTATCTCTGGAAACACCATATATTTT.

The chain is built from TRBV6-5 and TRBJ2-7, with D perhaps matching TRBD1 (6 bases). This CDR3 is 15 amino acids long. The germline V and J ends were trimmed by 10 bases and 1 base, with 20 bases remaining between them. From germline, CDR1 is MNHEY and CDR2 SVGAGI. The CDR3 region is CATRNWGDRSYEQYF. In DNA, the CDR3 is TGTGCCACCAGGAACTGGGGCGACAGGTCCTACGAGCAGTACTTC.

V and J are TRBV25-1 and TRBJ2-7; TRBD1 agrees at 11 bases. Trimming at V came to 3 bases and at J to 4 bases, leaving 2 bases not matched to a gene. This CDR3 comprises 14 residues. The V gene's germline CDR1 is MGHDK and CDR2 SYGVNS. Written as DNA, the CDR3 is TGTGCCAGCAGTGAGGACAGGGGGCTGTACGAGCAGTACTTC. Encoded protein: CASSEDRGLYEQYF.

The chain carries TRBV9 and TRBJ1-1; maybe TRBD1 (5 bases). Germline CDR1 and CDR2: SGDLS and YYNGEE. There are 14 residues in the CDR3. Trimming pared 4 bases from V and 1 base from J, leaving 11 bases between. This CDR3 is CASSFTDRNTEAFF. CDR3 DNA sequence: TGTGCCAGCAGCTTCACCGACAGGAACACTGAAGCTTTCTTT.

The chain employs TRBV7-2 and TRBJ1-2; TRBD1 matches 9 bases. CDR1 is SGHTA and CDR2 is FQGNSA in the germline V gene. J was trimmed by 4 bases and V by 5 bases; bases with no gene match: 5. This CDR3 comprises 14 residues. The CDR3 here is CASSTSQGAYGYTF. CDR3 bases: TGTGCCAGCAGCACGTCACAGGGGGCCTATGGCTACACCTTC.

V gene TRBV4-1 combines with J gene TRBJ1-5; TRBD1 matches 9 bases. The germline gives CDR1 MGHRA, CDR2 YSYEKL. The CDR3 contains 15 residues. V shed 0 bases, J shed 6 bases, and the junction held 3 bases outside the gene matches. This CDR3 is CASSQDDRGFQPQHF. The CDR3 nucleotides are TGCGCCAGCAGCCAAGACGACAGGGGGTTTCAGCCCCAGCATTTT.

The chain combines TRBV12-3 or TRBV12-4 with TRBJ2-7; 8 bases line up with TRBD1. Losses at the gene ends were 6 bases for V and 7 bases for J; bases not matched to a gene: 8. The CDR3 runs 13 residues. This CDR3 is CASSLRGRFEQYF. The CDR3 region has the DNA TGTGCCAGCAGCCTCAGGGGGCGGTTTGAGCAGTACTTC.

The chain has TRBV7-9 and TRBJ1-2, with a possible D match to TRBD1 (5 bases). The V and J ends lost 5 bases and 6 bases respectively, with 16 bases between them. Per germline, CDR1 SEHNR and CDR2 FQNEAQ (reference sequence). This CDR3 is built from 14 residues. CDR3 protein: CASSPREGANGYTF. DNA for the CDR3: TGTGCCAGCAGCCCCAGGGAAGGGGCGAATGGCTACACCTTC. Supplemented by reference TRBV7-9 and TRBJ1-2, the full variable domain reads DTGVSQNPRHKITKRGQNVTFRCDPISEHNRLYWYRQTLGQGPEFLTYFQNEAQLEKSRLLSDRFSAERPKGSFSTLEIQRTEQGDSAMYLCASSPREGANGYTFGSGTRLTVV.

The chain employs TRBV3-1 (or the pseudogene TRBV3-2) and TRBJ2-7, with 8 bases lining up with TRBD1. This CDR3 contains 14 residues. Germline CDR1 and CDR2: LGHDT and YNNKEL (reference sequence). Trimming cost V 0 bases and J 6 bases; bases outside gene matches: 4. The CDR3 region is CASSQDTRGREQYF. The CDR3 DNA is TGTGCCAGCAGCCAAGATACCAGGGGGCGCGAGCAGTACTTC.

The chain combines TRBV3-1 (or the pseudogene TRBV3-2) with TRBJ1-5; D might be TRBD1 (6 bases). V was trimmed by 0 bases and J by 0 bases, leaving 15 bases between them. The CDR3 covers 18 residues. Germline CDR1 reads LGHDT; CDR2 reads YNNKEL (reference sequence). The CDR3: CASSQDPWDTYSNQPQHF. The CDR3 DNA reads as TGTGCCAGCAGCCAAGATCCGTGGGACACTTATAGCAATCAGCCCCAGCATTTT.

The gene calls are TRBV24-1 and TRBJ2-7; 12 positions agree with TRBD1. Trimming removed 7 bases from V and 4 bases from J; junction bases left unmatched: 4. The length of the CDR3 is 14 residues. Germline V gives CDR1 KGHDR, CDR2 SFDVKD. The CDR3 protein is CATRLGQGAYEQYF. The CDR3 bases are TGTGCCACCAGGTTGGGACAGGGGGCTTACGAGCAGTACTTC.

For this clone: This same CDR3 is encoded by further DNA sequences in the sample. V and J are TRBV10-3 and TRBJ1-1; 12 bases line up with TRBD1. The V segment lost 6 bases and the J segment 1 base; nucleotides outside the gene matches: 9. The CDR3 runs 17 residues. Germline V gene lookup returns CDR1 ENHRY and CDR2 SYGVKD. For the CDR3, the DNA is TGTGCCATCAGGGACCCGGGACAGGGGGCGGGGAACACTGAAGCTTTCTTT. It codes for CAIRDPGQGAGNTEAFF.

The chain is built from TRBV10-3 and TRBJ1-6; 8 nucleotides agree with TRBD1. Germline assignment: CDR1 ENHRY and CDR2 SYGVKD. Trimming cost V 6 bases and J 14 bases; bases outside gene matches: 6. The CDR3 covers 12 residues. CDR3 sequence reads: CAIRQGQAALHF. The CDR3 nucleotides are TGTGCCATCAGACAGGGACAGGCAGCCCTCCACTTT.

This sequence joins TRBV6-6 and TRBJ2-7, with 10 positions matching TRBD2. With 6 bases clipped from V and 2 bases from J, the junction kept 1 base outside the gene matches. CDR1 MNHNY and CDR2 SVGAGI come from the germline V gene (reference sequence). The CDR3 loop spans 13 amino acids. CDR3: CASRAGGAYEQYF. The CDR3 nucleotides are TGTGCCAGCAGAGCGGGGGGGGCCTACGAGCAGTACTTC.

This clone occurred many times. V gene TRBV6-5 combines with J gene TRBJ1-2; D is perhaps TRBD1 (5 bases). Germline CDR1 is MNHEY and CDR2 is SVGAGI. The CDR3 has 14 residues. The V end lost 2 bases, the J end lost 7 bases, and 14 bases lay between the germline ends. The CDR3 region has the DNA TGTGCCAGCAGTTACCAGGGAGGCAACGGTGGCTACACCTTC. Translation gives CASSYQGGNGGYTF.

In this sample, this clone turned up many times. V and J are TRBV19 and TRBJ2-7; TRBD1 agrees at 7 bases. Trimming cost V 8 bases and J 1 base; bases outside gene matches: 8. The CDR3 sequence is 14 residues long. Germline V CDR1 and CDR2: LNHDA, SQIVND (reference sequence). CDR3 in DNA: TGTGCCAGTGGGATAAGGGGGCGATCCTACGAGCAGTACTTC. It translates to CASGIRGRSYEQYF.

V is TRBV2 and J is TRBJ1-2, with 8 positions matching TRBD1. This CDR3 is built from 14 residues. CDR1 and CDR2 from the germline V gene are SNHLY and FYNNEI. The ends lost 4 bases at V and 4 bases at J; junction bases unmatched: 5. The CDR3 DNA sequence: TGTGCCAGCAGTGGACAGGGGAACAGCTATGGCTACACCTTC. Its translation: CASSGQGNSYGYTF.

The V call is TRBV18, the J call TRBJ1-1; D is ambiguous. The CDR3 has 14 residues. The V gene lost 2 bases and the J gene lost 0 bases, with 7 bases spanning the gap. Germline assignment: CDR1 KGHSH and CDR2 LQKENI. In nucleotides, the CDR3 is TGTGCCAGCTCACCAAAATCCATGAACACTGAAGCTTTCTTT. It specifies CASSPKSMNTEAFF.

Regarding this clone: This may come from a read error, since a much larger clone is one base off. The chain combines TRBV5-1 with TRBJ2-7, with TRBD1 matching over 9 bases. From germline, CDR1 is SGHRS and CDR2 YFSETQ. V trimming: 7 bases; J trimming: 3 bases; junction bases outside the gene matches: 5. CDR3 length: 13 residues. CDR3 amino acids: CASRPGQGYEQYF. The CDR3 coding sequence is TGCGCCAGCCGCCCGGGACAGGGCTACGAGCAGTACTTC. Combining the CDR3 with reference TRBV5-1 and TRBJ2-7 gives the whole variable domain KAGVTQTPRYLIKTRGQQVTLSCSPISGHRSVSWYQQTPGQGLQFLFEYFSETQRNKGNFPGRFSGRQFSNSRSEMNVSTLELGDSALYLCASRPGQGYEQYFGPGTRLTVT.

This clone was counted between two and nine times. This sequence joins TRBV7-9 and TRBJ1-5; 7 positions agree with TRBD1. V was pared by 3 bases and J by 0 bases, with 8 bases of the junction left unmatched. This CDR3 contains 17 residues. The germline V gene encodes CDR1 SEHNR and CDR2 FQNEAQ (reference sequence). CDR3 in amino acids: CASSFGAQGGSNQPQHF. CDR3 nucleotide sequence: TGTGCCAGCAGCTTCGGGGCGCAGGGGGGTAGCAATCAGCCCCAGCATTTT.

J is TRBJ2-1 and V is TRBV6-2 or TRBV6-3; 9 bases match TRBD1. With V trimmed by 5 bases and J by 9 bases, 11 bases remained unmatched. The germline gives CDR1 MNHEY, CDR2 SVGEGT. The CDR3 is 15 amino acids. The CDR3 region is CASSLTQGAESEQFF. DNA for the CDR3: TGTGCCAGCAGTCTTACACAGGGGGCGGAGAGTGAGCAGTTCTTC.

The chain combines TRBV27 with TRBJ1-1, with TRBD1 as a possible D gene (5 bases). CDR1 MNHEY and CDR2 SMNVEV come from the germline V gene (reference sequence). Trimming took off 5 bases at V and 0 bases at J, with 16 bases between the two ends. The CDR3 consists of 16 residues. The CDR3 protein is CASSPGDRILNTEAFF. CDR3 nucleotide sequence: TGTGCCAGCAGTCCGGGGGATAGAATTCTGAACACTGAAGCTTTCTTT.

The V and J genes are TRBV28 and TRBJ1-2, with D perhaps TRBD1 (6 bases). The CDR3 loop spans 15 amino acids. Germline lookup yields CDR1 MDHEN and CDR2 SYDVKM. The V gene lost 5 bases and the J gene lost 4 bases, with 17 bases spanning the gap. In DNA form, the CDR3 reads TGTGCCAGCAGTGTCTCCGTCGGGACATCCTATGGCTACACCTTC. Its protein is CASSVSVGTSYGYTF.

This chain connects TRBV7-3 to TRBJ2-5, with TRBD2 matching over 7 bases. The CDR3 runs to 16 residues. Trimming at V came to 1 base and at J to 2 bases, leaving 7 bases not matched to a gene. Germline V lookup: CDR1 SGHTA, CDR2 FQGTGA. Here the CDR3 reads CASSLNPGGKQETQYF. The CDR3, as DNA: TGTGCCAGCAGCTTAAACCCCGGGGGGAAACAAGAGACCCAGTACTTC.

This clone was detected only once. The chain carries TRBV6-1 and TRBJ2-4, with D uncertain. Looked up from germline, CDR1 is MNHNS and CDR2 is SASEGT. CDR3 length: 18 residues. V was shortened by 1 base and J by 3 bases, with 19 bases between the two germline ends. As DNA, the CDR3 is TGTGCCAGCAGTGAAGGTGGTAGTTACAGTCTCGGCAAAAACATTCAGTACTTC. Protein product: CASSEGGSYSLGKNIQYF.

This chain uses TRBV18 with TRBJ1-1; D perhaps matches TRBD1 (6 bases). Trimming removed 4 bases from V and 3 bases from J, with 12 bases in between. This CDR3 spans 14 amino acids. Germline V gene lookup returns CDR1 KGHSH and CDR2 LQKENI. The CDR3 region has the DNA TGTGCCAGCTCACACAGGGAAGGCGACACTGAAGCTTTCTTT. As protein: CASSHREGDTEAFF.

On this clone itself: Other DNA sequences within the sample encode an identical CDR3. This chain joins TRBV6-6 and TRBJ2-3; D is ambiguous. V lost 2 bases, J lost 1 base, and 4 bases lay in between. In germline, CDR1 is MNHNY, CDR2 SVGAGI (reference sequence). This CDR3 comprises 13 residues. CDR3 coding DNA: TGTGCCAGCAGTTACCCAGGCACAGATACGCAGTATTTT. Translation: CASSYPGTDTQYF.

As DNA, the CDR3 is TGTGCCAGCAGCCGCGAGGGCGACAGGGGGAGCGGCTACACCTTC. It translates to CASSREGDRGSGYTF. V and J are TRBV7-8 and TRBJ1-2; TRBD1 agrees at 9 bases. Germline V gene sequence: CDR1 SGHVS, CDR2 FQNEAQ. Trimming took 5 bases from V and 8 from J; bases not matched to a gene: 12. The CDR3 sequence is 15 residues long.

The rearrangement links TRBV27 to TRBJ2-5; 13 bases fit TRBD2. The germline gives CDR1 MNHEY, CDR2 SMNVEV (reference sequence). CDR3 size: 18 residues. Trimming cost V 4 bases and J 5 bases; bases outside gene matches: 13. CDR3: CASSCPPGLAGTRETQYF. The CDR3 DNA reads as TGTGCCAGCAGTTGTCCTCCGGGACTAGCGGGAACGAGGGAGACCCAGTACTTC.

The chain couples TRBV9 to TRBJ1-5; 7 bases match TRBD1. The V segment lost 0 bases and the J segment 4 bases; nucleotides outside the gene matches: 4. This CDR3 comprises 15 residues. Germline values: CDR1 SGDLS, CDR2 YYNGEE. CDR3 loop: CASSVGQGVNQPQHF. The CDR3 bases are TGTGCCAGCAGCGTAGGGCAGGGGGTTAATCAGCCCCAGCATTTT.